This T cell receptor beta chain is drawn from a study of blood T cells in healthy people across ages. The second PCR ran 7 to 11 cycles with a sample-barcoded 5' primer and J-beta primers. Each CDR3 protein is one row after TCRdb ran MiXCR on the 5' RACE reads. The sample lists about 600,000 distinct CDR3 sequences; around 50% were seen once. Germline CDR1 and CDR2: KGHSH and LQKENI. CDR3 size: 14 residues. V was trimmed by 6 bases and J by 5 bases, leaving 17 bases between them. The sequence derives from an elderly man in good health. V and J are TRBV18 and TRBJ2-7, with D maybe TRBD1 (5 bases). Sequencing was carried out using blood. The CDR3 DNA reads TGTGCCAGCTCTCCCACAGCCTCAGGGAACGAGCAGTACTTC. Residues: CASSPTASGNEQYF.